The rows below give T cell receptor beta chains drawn from one sample of a study of blood T cells in healthy people across ages. Each CDR3 protein is one row after TCRdb ran MiXCR on the 5' RACE reads. Among some 1 million distinct CDR3 sequences listed, around 45% were seen once. The specimen was blood. These receptors were collected from a woman aged 55-69 years in good health. Both conserved end residues are part of each CDR3. The D gene is left open where the match is weak. Rows may omit the clone size; those that give it use once, few, many or a size class.

clone_size j_call d_call v_call cdr3_aa cdr3_nt
few TRBJ2-1 . TRBV6-2/TRBV6-3 CASSPHGHDEQFF TGTGCCAGCAGTCCCCACGGGCACGATGAGCAGTTCTTC
. TRBJ2-4 . TRBV27 CASKTVTSSPKNIQYF TGTGCCAGCAAAACCGTGACTAGTTCCCCCAAAAACATTCAGTACTTC
few TRBJ2-1 . TRBV9 CASSVVGWSYNEQFF TGTGCCAGCAGCGTAGTCGGGTGGTCCTACAATGAGCAGTTCTTC
. TRBJ2-3 . TRBV6-1 CASDYTDTQYF TGTGCCAGCGACTACACAGATACGCAGTATTTT
. TRBJ2-5 TRBD2 TRBV20-1 CSYPASGRHEQYF TGCAGCTACCCGGCTAGCGGGAGACATGAGCAGTACTTC
. TRBJ2-1 . TRBV10-2 CASSDYRTQEQFF TGCGCCAGCAGTGATTACAGGACGCAGGAGCAGTTCTTC
. TRBJ1-4 TRBD1 TRBV3-1 CASSTRDSLNEKLFF TGTGCCAGCAGCACCCGGGACAGCCTAAATGAAAAACTGTTTTTT
few TRBJ2-5 . TRBV12-3/TRBV12-4 CASSFVRETQYF TGTGCCAGCAGTTTTGTTCGGGAGACCCAGTACTTC
. TRBJ2-4 TRBD2 TRBV20-1 CSARDFGGVSGRKNIQYF TGCAGTGCTAGAGATTTTGGGGGGGTGTCTGGGCGCAAAAACATTCAGTACTTC
many TRBJ2-7 TRBD1 TRBV6-6 CASSYSIRPGGLHEQYF TGTGCCAGCAGTTACTCGATAAGGCCAGGGGGTTTACACGAGCAGTACTTC
. TRBJ2-2 TRBD2 TRBV5-4 CASSLPGGHDTGELFF TGTGCCAGCAGCTTACCGGGAGGGCACGACACCGGGGAGCTGTTTTTT
. TRBJ1-4 . TRBV5-1 CASSVLGTNEKLFF TGCGCCAGCAGTGTGCTTGGGACTAATGAAAAACTGTTTTTT
. TRBJ2-1 TRBD2 TRBV12-5 CASGMPGAGVAGTSGRALYNERFF TGTGCTAGTGGAATGCCAGGGGCAGGGGTTGCCGGGACTAGCGGGAGGGCCCTCTACAATGAGCGGTTCTTC
few TRBJ2-7 . TRBV28 CASSLVLAGSSYNEQYF TGTGCCAGCAGTTTAGTCCTGGCGGGAAGCTCCTACAATGAGCAGTACTTC
many TRBJ2-1 . TRBV5-1 CASSWDPSYNEQFF TGCGCCAGCAGCTGGGACCCCTCCTACAATGAGCAGTTCTTC
few TRBJ2-1 . TRBV20-1 CSASPSDNEQFF TGCAGTGCTAGCCCGTCGGACAATGAGCAGTTCTTC
few TRBJ2-5 TRBD2 TRBV4-2 CASSQVSGRRETQYF TGTGCCAGCAGCCAAGTAAGCGGGAGAAGGGAGACCCAGTACTTC
. TRBJ2-5 . TRBV15 CATSRDRASLEEQYF TGTGCCACCAGCAGAGATCGGGCTAGCCTAGAGGAGCAGTACTTC
once TRBJ2-7 TRBD2 TRBV20-1 CSAKLAGGREQYF TGCAGTGCTAAACTAGCGGGAGGGCGCGAGCAGTACTTC
. TRBJ2-1 . TRBV6-9 CASSYSIRGSYNEQFF TGTGCCAGCAGTTATTCGATTAGAGGCAGCTACAATGAGCAGTTCTTC
. TRBJ2-5 . TRBV7-3 CASSLTGGARGGTRYF TGTGCCAGCAGCTTAACTGGAGGGGCTAGAGGAGGGACCCGGTACTTC
few TRBJ2-5 . TRBV15 CATSGARETQYF TGTGCCACCAGTGGGGCGCGAGAGACCCAGTACTTC
. TRBJ1-1 . TRBV6-6 CASSYVGGNTEAFF TGTGCCAGCAGTTACGTCGGCGGAAACACTGAAGCTTTCTTT
many TRBJ2-1 . TRBV18 CASSPGGSSYNEQFF TGTGCCTCATCCCCCGGGGGAAGCTCCTACAATGAGCAGTTCTTC
. TRBJ2-3 TRBD2 TRBV12-3/TRBV12-4 CASSLQLAGISTDTQYF TGTGCCAGCAGTTTGCAACTAGCGGGGATAAGCACAGATACGCAGTATTTT
. TRBJ2-1 . TRBV4-1 CASSPLDILTYNEQFF TGCGCCAGCAGCCCCCTTGACATCCTTACCTACAATGAGCAGTTCTTC
. TRBJ2-1 TRBD2 TRBV7-3 CASSLISGSSYNEQFF TGTGCCAGCAGCTTAATTAGCGGGAGCTCCTACAATGAGCAGTTCTTC
. TRBJ2-2 . TRBV20-1 CSAGRPDATGELFF TGCAGTGCTGGCAGACCCGACGCAACCGGGGAGCTGTTTTTT